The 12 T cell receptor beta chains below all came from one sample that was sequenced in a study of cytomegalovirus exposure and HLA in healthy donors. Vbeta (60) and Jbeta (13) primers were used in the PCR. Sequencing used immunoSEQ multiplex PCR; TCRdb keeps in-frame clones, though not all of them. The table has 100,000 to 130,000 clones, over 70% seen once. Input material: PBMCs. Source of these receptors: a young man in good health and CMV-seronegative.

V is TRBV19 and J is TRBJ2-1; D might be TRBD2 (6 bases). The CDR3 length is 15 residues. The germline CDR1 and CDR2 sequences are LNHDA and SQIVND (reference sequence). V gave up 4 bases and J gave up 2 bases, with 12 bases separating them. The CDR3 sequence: CASSRLASAYNEQFF. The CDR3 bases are TGTGCCAGTAGTAGGTTAGCTAGCGCCTACAATGAGCAGTTCTTC.

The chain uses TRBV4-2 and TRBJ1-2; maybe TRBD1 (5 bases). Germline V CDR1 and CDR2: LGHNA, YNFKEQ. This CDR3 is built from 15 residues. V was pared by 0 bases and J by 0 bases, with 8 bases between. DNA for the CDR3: TGTGCCAGCAGCCAAGAATCGACAGCTAACTATGGCTACACCTTC. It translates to CASSQESTANYGYTF.

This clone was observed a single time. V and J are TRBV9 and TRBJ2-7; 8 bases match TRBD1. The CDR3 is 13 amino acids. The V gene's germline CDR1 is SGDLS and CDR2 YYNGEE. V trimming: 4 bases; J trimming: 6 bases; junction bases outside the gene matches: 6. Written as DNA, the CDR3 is TGTGCCAGCAGCTGGACAGGGTGGATCGAGCAGTACTTC. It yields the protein CASSWTGWIEQYF.

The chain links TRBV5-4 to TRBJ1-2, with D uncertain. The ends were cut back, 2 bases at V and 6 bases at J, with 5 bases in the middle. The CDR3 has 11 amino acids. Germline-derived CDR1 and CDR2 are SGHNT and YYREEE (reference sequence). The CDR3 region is CASSFSHGYTF. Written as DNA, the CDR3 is TGTGCCAGCAGCTTCTCCCATGGCTACACCTTC.

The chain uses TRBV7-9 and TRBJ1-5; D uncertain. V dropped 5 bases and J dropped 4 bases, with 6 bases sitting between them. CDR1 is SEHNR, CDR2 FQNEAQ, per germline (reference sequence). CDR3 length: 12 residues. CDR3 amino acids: CASSRGNQPQHF. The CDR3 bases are TGTGCCAGCAGCCGGGGAAATCAGCCCCAGCATTTT.

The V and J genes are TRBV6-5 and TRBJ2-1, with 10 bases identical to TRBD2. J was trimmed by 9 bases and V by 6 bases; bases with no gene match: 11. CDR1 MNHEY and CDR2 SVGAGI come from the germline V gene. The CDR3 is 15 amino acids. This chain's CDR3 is CASSLASGSISEQFF. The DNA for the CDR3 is TGTGCCAGCAGCCTGGCTAGCGGGAGTATTAGTGAGCAGTTCTTC.

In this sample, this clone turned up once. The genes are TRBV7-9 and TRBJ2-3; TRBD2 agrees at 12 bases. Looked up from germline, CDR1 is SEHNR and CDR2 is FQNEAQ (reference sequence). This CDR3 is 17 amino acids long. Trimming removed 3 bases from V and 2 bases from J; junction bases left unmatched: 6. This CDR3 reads CASSFPSSGGATDTQYF. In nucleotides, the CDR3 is TGTGCCAGCAGCTTCCCGTCTAGCGGGGGGGCCACAGATACGCAGTATTTT.

The CDR3 sequence is CASSDRQVGNTIYF. The CDR3 bases are TGTGCCAGCAGCGACAGACAGGTCGGGAACACCATATATTTT. The J gene is TRBJ1-3, the V gene TRBV7-6; D perhaps matches TRBD1 (6 bases). V shed 5 bases and J shed 7 bases, with 15 bases lying between them. Germline values: CDR1 SGHVS, CDR2 FNYEAQ. The CDR3 is 14 residues long.

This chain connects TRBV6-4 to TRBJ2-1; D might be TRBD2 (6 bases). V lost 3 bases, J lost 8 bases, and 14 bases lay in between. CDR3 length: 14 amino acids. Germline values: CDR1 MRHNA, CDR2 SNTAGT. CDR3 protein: CASSDSAGRYEQFF. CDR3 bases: TGTGCCAGCAGTGATTCGGCGGGAAGATATGAGCAGTTCTTC.

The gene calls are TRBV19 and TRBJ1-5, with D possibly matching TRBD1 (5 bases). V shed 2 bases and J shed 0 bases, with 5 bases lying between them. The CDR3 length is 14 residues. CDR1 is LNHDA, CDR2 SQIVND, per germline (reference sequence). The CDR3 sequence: CASSIQGSNQPQHF. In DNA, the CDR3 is TGTGCCAGTAGTATACAGGGTAGCAATCAGCCCCAGCATTTT. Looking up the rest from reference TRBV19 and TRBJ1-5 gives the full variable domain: DGGITQSPKYLFRKEGQNVTLSCEQNLNHDAMYWYRQDPGQGLRLIYYSQIVNDFQKGDIAEGYSVSREKKESFPLTVTSAQKNPTAFYLCASSIQGSNQPQHFGDGTRLSIL.

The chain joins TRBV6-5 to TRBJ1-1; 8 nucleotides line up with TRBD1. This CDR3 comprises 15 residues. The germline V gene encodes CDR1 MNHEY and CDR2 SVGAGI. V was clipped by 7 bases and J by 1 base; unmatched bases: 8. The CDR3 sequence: CASIRLDRGNTEAFF. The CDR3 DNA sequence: TGTGCCAGCATCCGACTAGACAGGGGGAACACTGAAGCTTTCTTT.

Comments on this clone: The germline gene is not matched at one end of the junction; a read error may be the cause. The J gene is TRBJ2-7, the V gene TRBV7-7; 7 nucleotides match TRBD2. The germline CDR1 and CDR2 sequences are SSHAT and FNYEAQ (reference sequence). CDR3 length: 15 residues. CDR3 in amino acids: CASSPTSDLPYEQYF. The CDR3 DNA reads TGTGCTAGCAGCCCAACTAGCGATTTGCCCTACGAGCAGTACTTC.